Below are 10 T cell receptor beta chains sequenced from a single sample in a study of blood T cell repertoires in COVID-19. The protocol was immunoSEQ multiplex PCR, while the TCRdb copy is restricted to in-frame clones and leaves out a portion. Counted here are some 240,000 clones, roughly 89% occurring once; the ten biggest clones make up 4% to 5%. The sequenced sample was peripheral blood. These receptors came from a woman in her thirties or forties who had recovered from COVID-19.

This rearrangement joins TRBV10-2 to TRBJ1-1; the D gene is possibly TRBD1 (5 bases). Trimming shortened V by 1 base and J by 6 bases, and 12 bases separated the two germline ends. Per the germline V gene, CDR1 is WSHSY and CDR2 is SAAADI. This CDR3 has 14 amino acids. CDR3 amino acids: CASSEWGGAAEAFF. The CDR3, as DNA: TGCGCCAGCAGTGAGTGGGGGGGAGCAGCTGAAGCTTTCTTT.

For the CDR3, the DNA is TGTGCCAGCAGCCTAGACTTAAGTAATTCACCCCTCCACTTT. Protein: CASSLDLSNSPLHF. This chain uses TRBV6-5 with TRBJ1-6; D is unclear. This CDR3 comprises 14 residues. Between the trimmed V and J ends, which lost 6 bases and 6 bases, there was a span of 12 bases. The V gene's germline CDR1 is MNHEY and CDR2 SVGAGI.

This chain connects TRBV3-1 (or the pseudogene TRBV3-2) to TRBJ2-3; the D is unclear. The CDR3 runs 12 residues. Germline CDR1 LGHDT, CDR2 YNNKEL (reference sequence). The V and J ends lost 0 bases and 9 bases respectively, with 7 bases between them. CDR3 protein: CASSQEEKTQYF. The CDR3 DNA reads as TGTGCCAGCAGCCAAGAAGAGAAGACGCAGTATTTT.

This chain uses TRBV6-2 or TRBV6-3 with TRBJ2-6, with a tentative D call TRBD2 (6 bases). Trimming stripped 6 bases from V and 1 base from J, with 7 bases between. Looked up from germline, CDR1 is MNHEY and CDR2 is SVGEGT. The CDR3 is 14 amino acids. The DNA for the CDR3 is TGTGCCAGCAGCGGGACTTCTGGGGCCAACGTCCTGACTTTC. Translation gives CASSGTSGANVLTF.

The chain couples TRBV5-5 to TRBJ2-7, with TRBD2 matching 14 bases. V was clipped by 3 bases and J by 9 bases; unmatched bases: 11. The CDR3 runs 16 residues. Germline CDR1 and CDR2: SGHKS and YYEKEE (reference sequence). The CDR3 DNA reads TGTGCCAGCAGCTACGCCGGACTAGCGGGAGGATTAGGGCAGTACGTC. Protein sequence: CASSYAGLAGGLGQYV.

V is TRBV6-5 and J is TRBJ2-3, with 8 bases fitting TRBD1. CDR1 is MNHEY and CDR2 is SVGAGI in the germline V gene. The CDR3 extends over 12 amino acids. V dropped 7 bases and J dropped 6; count of bases not matched to a gene: 3. CDR3 protein: CASTTGGDTQYF. The DNA for the CDR3 is TGTGCCAGCACTACAGGGGGGGATACGCAGTATTTT.

The chain combines TRBV19 with TRBJ2-3, with TRBD2 matching 15 bases. The CDR3 spans 15 residues. V trimming: 5 bases; J trimming: 6 bases; junction bases outside the gene matches: 3. CDR1 is LNHDA and CDR2 is SQIVND in the germline V gene (reference sequence). The CDR3 reads CASSLGLAGGDTQYF. The CDR3 DNA follows: TGTGCCAGTAGTCTTGGACTAGCGGGAGGGGATACGCAGTATTTT. Variable domain in full (rest from reference TRBV19 and TRBJ2-3): DGGITQSPKYLFRKEGQNVTLSCEQNLNHDAMYWYRQDPGQGLRLIYYSQIVNDFQKGDIAEGYSVSREKKESFPLTVTSAQKNPTAFYLCASSLGLAGGDTQYFGPGTRLTVL.

This chain connects TRBV7-9 to TRBJ2-3; maybe TRBD1 (5 bases). There are 13 residues in the CDR3. With 5 bases removed from V and 6 bases from J, the gap between germline ends came to 12 bases. CDR1 is SEHNR and CDR2 is FQNEAQ in the germline V gene (reference sequence). CDR3 bases: TGTGCCAGCAGCCCAAAGGGGCCCGATACGCAGTATTTT. It is translated as CASSPKGPDTQYF. The whole variable domain, remainder taken from reference TRBV7-9 and TRBJ2-3, is DTGVSQNPRHKITKRGQNVTFRCDPISEHNRLYWYRQTLGQGPEFLTYFQNEAQLEKSRLLSDRFSAERPKGSFSTLEIQRTEQGDSAMYLCASSPKGPDTQYFGPGTRLTVL.

The J gene is TRBJ2-7, the V gene TRBV28; TRBD1 matches 10 bases. In germline, CDR1 is MDHEN, CDR2 SYDVKM. This CDR3 has 14 residues. V lost 5 bases, J lost 3 bases, and 4 bases stayed unmatched. CDR3 nucleotide sequence: TGTGCCAGCAGTGACAGGGGGCGCATCTACGAGCAGTACTTC. Its translation: CASSDRGRIYEQYF.

This clone has a single count. The chain links TRBV5-6 to TRBJ1-1; D is possibly TRBD1 (6 bases). The CDR3 loop spans 15 amino acids. Germline-derived CDR1 and CDR2 are SGHDT and YYEEEE. V was clipped by 1 base and J by 2 bases, with 12 bases between them. CDR3: CASSLFGRGNTEAFF. CDR3 bases: TGTGCCAGCAGCTTGTTTGGCAGGGGAAACACTGAAGCTTTCTTT.